The 25 T cell receptor beta chains given below trace back to one sample, sequenced in a study of cytomegalovirus exposure and HLA in healthy donors. Here immunoSEQ multiplex PCR was the method, and the copy in TCRdb shows in-frame clones only, minus some. This sample has 150,000 to 250,000 clones, with about 81% found just once. Sequenced: PBMCs. The receptors shown here come from a woman aged 30 to 39 in good health and CMV-seronegative.

V and J are TRBV19 and TRBJ1-2; TRBD1 is a possible D gene (5 bases). V was shortened by 0 bases and J by 3 bases, with 23 bases between the two germline ends. Looked up from germline, CDR1 is LNHDA and CDR2 is SQIVND (reference sequence). The CDR3 is 19 residues long. CDR3 sequence: CASSIDHSATATFYYGYTF. In nucleotides, the CDR3 is TGTGCCAGTAGTATAGATCACTCCGCGACAGCTACTTTTTACTATGGCTACACCTTC.

V gene TRBV27 combines with J gene TRBJ1-1, with a possible D match to TRBD1 (5 bases). This CDR3 has 13 residues. Trimming took 3 bases from V and 5 from J, leaving 10 bases between them. Germline V gene sequence: CDR1 MNHEY, CDR2 SMNVEV (reference sequence). CDR3 nucleotides: TGTGCCAGCAGTTTGGGGGGATGGACTGAAGCTTTCTTT. Translated: CASSLGGWTEAFF.

This chain links TRBV4-1 with TRBJ1-1, with D possibly TRBD1 on 6 matching bases. Germline values: CDR1 MGHRA, CDR2 YSYEKL. This CDR3 has 15 amino acids. V was pared by 4 bases and J by 2 bases, with 14 bases between. The CDR3 DNA is TGCGCCAGCAGCCTGGGACAACTTTTCAACACTGAAGCTTTCTTT. Protein product: CASSLGQLFNTEAFF.

The chain is built from TRBV27 and TRBJ1-5; 7 bases map to TRBD1. The CDR3 extends over 14 amino acids. V shed 6 bases, J shed 3 bases, and the junction held 5 bases outside the gene matches. The germline gives CDR1 MNHEY, CDR2 SMNVEV (reference sequence). Here the CDR3 DNA reads TGTGCCAGCAGCTACAGGGGAAACAATCAGCCCCAGCATTTT. It specifies CASSYRGNNQPQHF.

The chain combines TRBV19 with TRBJ2-2, with a weak D call TRBD1 (5 bases). V lost 9 bases to trimming and J lost 5 bases, with 7 bases between them. The germline V gene encodes CDR1 LNHDA and CDR2 SQIVND (reference sequence). This CDR3 spans 11 amino acids. CDR3 coding DNA: TGTGCCAGCGGACAAACCGGGGAGCTGTTTTTT. Translation gives CASGQTGELFF.

This chain connects TRBV27 to TRBJ2-7, with a weak D call TRBD1 (5 bases). Germline loops: CDR1 MNHEY, CDR2 SMNVEV (reference sequence). The CDR3 consists of 14 residues. V was pared by 0 bases and J by 4 bases, with 10 bases between. The CDR3 DNA is TGTGCCAGCAGTTTATCGCCAGGGATATACGAGCAGTACTTC. Its translation: CASSLSPGIYEQYF.

The chain couples TRBV7-9 to TRBJ1-5; D is perhaps TRBD1 (5 bases). V lost 2 bases, J lost 0 bases, and 5 bases lay in between. Germline V lookup: CDR1 SEHNR, CDR2 FQNEAQ (reference sequence). The CDR3 runs to 14 residues. CDR3 region: CASSLQGSNQPQHF. The CDR3 nucleotides read TGTGCCAGCAGCTTACAGGGTAGCAATCAGCCCCAGCATTTT.

The rearrangement links TRBV5-1 to TRBJ1-1, with 9 bases fitting TRBD1. V shed 0 bases and J 7 bases; nucleotides not matched to a gene: 4. The V gene's germline CDR1 is SGHRS and CDR2 YFSETQ. The CDR3 spans 14 residues. The CDR3 sequence is CASSLGTGVNEAFF. For the CDR3, the DNA is TGCGCCAGCAGCTTGGGGACAGGGGTGAATGAAGCTTTCTTT.

The chain employs TRBV18 and TRBJ1-1; 8 bases map to TRBD1. The CDR3 has 15 residues. V was clipped by 4 bases and J by 1 base; unmatched bases: 5. The germline V gene has CDR1 KGHSH and CDR2 LQKENI. Here the CDR3 reads CASSQQGVRNTEAFF. For the CDR3, the DNA is TGTGCCAGCTCACAACAGGGGGTGAGGAACACTGAAGCTTTCTTT.

This chain connects TRBV4-1 to TRBJ1-2, with a tentative D call TRBD1 (6 bases). Trimming left V 0 bases short and J 9 bases short, with 14 bases between. The germline CDR1 and CDR2 sequences are MGHRA and YSYEKL. The CDR3 has 14 amino acids. The CDR3 region is CASSQEPGVSRYTF. Here the CDR3 DNA reads TGCGCCAGCAGCCAAGAGCCAGGGGTTAGCCGCTACACCTTC.

V and J are TRBV19 and TRBJ2-7, with D perhaps matching TRBD2 (7 bases). This CDR3 spans 12 amino acids. CDR1 is LNHDA, CDR2 SQIVND, per germline (reference sequence). Between the trimmed V and J ends, which lost 6 bases and 6 bases, there was a span of 12 bases. Here the CDR3 DNA reads TGTGCCAGTAGGCAGGGAGGGGGCGAGCAGTACTTC. Residues: CASRQGGGEQYF. Based on the CDR3 plus reference TRBV19 and TRBJ2-7, the full variable domain is DGGITQSPKYLFRKEGQNVTLSCEQNLNHDAMYWYRQDPGQGLRLIYYSQIVNDFQKGDIAEGYSVSREKKESFPLTVTSAQKNPTAFYLCASRQGGGEQYFGPGTRLTVT.

V usage is TRBV5-5 and J usage is TRBJ2-7, with D possibly matching TRBD1 (5 bases). Between the trimmed V and J ends, which lost 1 base and 13 bases, there was a span of 15 bases. CDR3 length: 12 residues. Germline CDR1 reads SGHKS; CDR2 reads YYEKEE (reference sequence). The CDR3 protein is CASSLFDSHSYF. CDR3 coding DNA: TGTGCCAGCAGCTTGTTTGACAGCCATTCTTACTTC.

The chain joins TRBV2 to TRBJ2-5, with 9 bases fitting TRBD1. Trimming took 5 bases from V and 4 from J; bases not matched to a gene: 8. This CDR3 spans 15 amino acids. CDR1 and CDR2 from the germline V gene are SNHLY and FYNNEI. In DNA form, the CDR3 reads TGTGCCAGCAGTCGAGGACAGGGGAGGGGAGAGACCCAGTACTTC. Translation gives CASSRGQGRGETQYF.

J is TRBJ2-5 and V is TRBV11-2; 9 bases line up with TRBD2. The germline V gene encodes CDR1 SGHAT and CDR2 FQNNGV. V lost 0 bases, J lost 5 bases, and 7 bases stayed unmatched. The CDR3 has 16 amino acids. CDR3 DNA sequence: TGTGCCAGCAGCTTAGATCTAGCGGGACTGGCGGAGACCCAGTACTTC. Its protein is CASSLDLAGLAETQYF. The complete variable domain, with remaining parts taken from reference TRBV11-2 and TRBJ2-5, reads EAGVAQSPRYKIIEKRQSVAFWCNPISGHATLYWYQQILGQGPKLLIQFQNNGVVDDSQLPKDRFSAERLKGVDSTLKIQPAKLEDSAVYLCASSLDLAGLAETQYFGPGTRLLVL.

The V and J genes are TRBV27 and TRBJ2-7, with D perhaps TRBD2 (6 bases). Deletions cut 10 bases from V and 1 base from J, with 14 bases between. Germline V gene lookup returns CDR1 MNHEY and CDR2 SMNVEV (reference sequence). This CDR3 region has 13 residues. The CDR3 sequence: CATSAGRSYEQYF. The DNA of the CDR3 is TGTGCCACTTCAGCTGGGAGGTCCTACGAGCAGTACTTC.

The chain has TRBV5-4 and TRBJ1-2; D is undetermined. Germline V gene sequence: CDR1 SGHNT, CDR2 YYREEE (reference sequence). V lost 0 bases and J lost 0, with 9 bases in between. There are 15 residues in the CDR3. The chain's CDR3 is CASSLGEHTNYGYTF. CDR3 coding DNA: TGTGCCAGCAGCTTGGGGGAGCATACTAACTATGGCTACACCTTC.

The CDR3 region has the DNA TGTGCCAGTAGTACGACAGCTCACTATGGCTACACCTTC. Translation gives CASSTTAHYGYTF. The chain is built from TRBV19 and TRBJ1-2, with D tentatively TRBD1 (5 bases). The CDR3 totals 13 residues. Deletions cut 4 bases from V and 3 bases from J, with 9 bases between. Germline assignment: CDR1 LNHDA and CDR2 SQIVND (reference sequence).

The V call is TRBV6-1, the J call TRBJ2-7, with D hard to call. V was shortened by 1 base and J by 0 bases, with 10 bases between the two germline ends. This CDR3 has 15 amino acids. Germline assignment: CDR1 MNHNS and CDR2 SASEGT. CDR3 region: CASSEEVSFSYEQYF. The CDR3 coding sequence is TGTGCCAGCAGTGAAGAAGTGAGTTTCTCCTACGAGCAGTACTTC.

The chain couples TRBV5-1 to TRBJ2-2; 7 nucleotides agree with TRBD2. The germline V gene has CDR1 SGHRS and CDR2 YFSETQ. Losses at the gene ends were 4 bases for V and 2 bases for J; bases not matched to a gene: 17. CDR3 length: 19 residues. The chain's CDR3 is CASSPEGVGTSANTGELFF. The CDR3 bases are TGCGCCAGCAGCCCCGAGGGCGTTGGTACTAGCGCTAACACCGGGGAGCTGTTTTTT.

This chain joins TRBV28 and TRBJ1-5; TRBD1 might be the D (6 bases). The CDR3 is 18 residues long. V was shortened by 7 bases and J by 0 bases, with 22 bases between the two germline ends. CDR1 MDHEN and CDR2 SYDVKM come from the germline V gene. CDR3 DNA: TGTGCCAGCATCCAATCGGGGACATCAGGCTATAGCAATCAGCCCCAGCATTTT. This gives the protein CASIQSGTSGYSNQPQHF. Full variable domain (outside the CDR3, taken from reference TRBV28 and TRBJ1-5): DVKVTQSSRYLVKRTGEKVFLECVQDMDHENMFWYRQDPGLGLRLIYFSYDVKMKEKGDIPEGYSVSREKKERFSLILESASTNQTSMYLCASIQSGTSGYSNQPQHFGDGTRLSIL.

The chain joins TRBV9 to TRBJ2-7, with TRBD2 matching over 11 bases. This CDR3 region has 16 residues. Per the germline V gene, CDR1 is SGDLS and CDR2 is YYNGEE. J lost 2 bases, V lost 0 bases, and 4 bases had no gene match. In DNA, the CDR3 is TGTGCCAGCAGCGTAGCCCCGACTAGCGGGACCTACGAGCAGTACTTC. This translates into CASSVAPTSGTYEQYF. The variable domain in full, completed from reference TRBV9 and TRBJ2-7, reads DSGVTQTPKHLITATGQRVTLRCSPRSGDLSVYWYQQSLDQGLQFLIQYYNGEERAKGNILERFSAQQFPDLHSELNLSSLELGDSALYFCASSVAPTSGTYEQYFGPGTRLTVT.

The J gene is TRBJ2-5, the V gene TRBV14, with 7 bases lining up with TRBD2. J was trimmed by 5 bases and V by 9 bases; bases with no gene match: 9. This CDR3 spans 13 amino acids. The germline gives CDR1 SGHDN, CDR2 FVKESK. The CDR3 reads CASCNRGGETQYF. CDR3 in DNA: TGTGCCAGTTGCAATCGCGGGGGTGAGACCCAGTACTTC.

The rearrangement joins TRBV5-1 to TRBJ1-6; D gene uncertain. Trimming left V 0 bases short and J 5 bases short, with 15 bases between. Germline V gene data show CDR1 as SGHRS and CDR2 as YFSETQ. This CDR3 is 17 amino acids long. CDR3 region: CASSLGPRQADNSPLHF. In nucleotides, the CDR3 is TGCGCCAGCAGCTTGGGGCCACGGCAGGCAGATAATTCACCCCTCCACTTT. Using reference TRBV5-1 and TRBJ1-6 for the parts outside the CDR3, the full variable domain is KAGVTQTPRYLIKTRGQQVTLSCSPISGHRSVSWYQQTPGQGLQFLFEYFSETQRNKGNFPGRFSGRQFSNSRSEMNVSTLELGDSALYLCASSLGPRQADNSPLHFGNGTRLTVT.

The chain joins TRBV27 to TRBJ1-1; unclear D gene. Trimming removed 6 bases from V and 5 bases from J, with 13 bases in between. The CDR3 length is 13 residues. CDR1 and CDR2 (germline): MNHEY, SMNVEV (reference sequence). CDR3 loop: CASSLMGRTEAFF. CDR3 DNA sequence: TGTGCCAGCAGCCTTATGGGCAGGACTGAAGCTTTCTTT.

This clone was seen only a few times. The chain recombines TRBV4-2 with TRBJ1-1; D is undetermined. Trimming took 7 bases from V and 8 from J, leaving 20 bases between them. This CDR3 contains 14 residues. CDR1 and CDR2 from the germline V gene are LGHNA and YNFKEQ. For the CDR3, the DNA is TGTGCCAGCACCCCAGGTCGGGAGGGATCCGAAGCTTTCTTT. It codes for CASTPGREGSEAFF.